The T cell receptor beta chain described here comes from a study of blood T cells in healthy people across ages. Study overall: About one barcoded beta molecule was captured per two T cells (by template switching).

With a J-beta primer mix and a sample-barcoded 5' primer, a second PCR ran about 6 to 11 cycles. The authors tagged each cDNA molecule using a template-switch adaptor with 12 random nucleotides. From each sample, at least 2.5 million paired-end reads containing CDR3 were obtained. A single record per CDR3 protein comes from TCRdb applying MiXCR to the 5' RACE reads. The table has about 770,000 distinct CDR3 sequences, around 42% seen once. Study outcomes and limitations: Among long-lived donors, naive CD4+ cells were more numerous and diversity higher than in aged donors.

Per the germline V gene, CDR1 is MNHNS and CDR2 is SASEGT. The CDR3 extends over 16 amino acids. The ends lost 6 bases at V and 2 bases at J; junction bases unmatched: 11. This clonotype was counted a few times. Its antigen is still unknown. The chain uses TRBV6-1 and TRBJ1-2; 8 bases fit TRBD1. Source material: blood. This clonotype originated in a man aged 55 to 70 in good health. The CDR3 reads CASRTGQERLNYGYTF. CDR3 nucleotide sequence: TGTGCCAGCAGGACGGGACAGGAAAGATTAAACTATGGCTACACCTTC.